The rows below give T cell receptor beta chains drawn from one sample of a study of shared clonotypes between healthy human individuals. This table comes from immunoSEQ multiplex PCR, and its TCRdb copy is limited to in-frame clones, with some not included. The table records approximately 510,000 clones, about four fifths of them present only once. The sample taken for sequencing was PBMCs. The receptors were sampled from a woman between 35 and 50 years old in good health. Some clones in this sample may be carry-over from other donors' samples. The CDR3 runs from the conserved cysteine through the conserved F or W. The D gene is left open where the match is weak. Part of the rows lack a size; the others show once, few, many or a class for expanded clones.

TRBJ1-4,NA,TRBV28,NA,CASSPGRRKLFF,TGTGCCAGCAGTCCAGGGAGGAGAAAACTGTTTTTT
TRBJ2-7,NA,TRBV30,NA,CAWSRGYRSYEQYF,TGTGCCTGGAGTCGCGGTTACCGCTCCTACGAGCAGTACTTC
TRBJ2-3,NA,TRBV5-4,NA,CASSLDYTDTQYF,TGTGCCAGCAGCTTGGACTACACAGATACGCAGTATTTT
TRBJ2-1,NA,TRBV14,NA,CASSHLGAGNEQFF,TGTGCCAGCAGCCATTTGGGGGCGGGGAATGAGCAGTTCTTC
TRBJ1-1,NA,TRBV18,NA,CASSPTGGEAFF,TGTGCCAGCTCACCCACAGGAGGTGAAGCTTTCTTT
TRBJ2-2,NA,TRBV5-1,once,CASSSIDTGELFF,TGCGCCAGCAGCTCGATCGACACCGGGGAGCTGTTTTTT
TRBJ2-1,TRBD2,TRBV28,NA,CASSATGTSENEQFF,TGTGCCAGCAGTGCGACCGGGACTAGCGAGAATGAGCAGTTCTTC
TRBJ2-3,TRBD2,TRBV7-3,few,CASSLFFNGLAATDTQYF,TGTGCCAGCAGCTTATTTTTCAATGGGCTAGCGGCCACAGATACGCAGTATTTT
TRBJ2-3,NA,TRBV7-9,NA,CASSLVVGGEDTQYF,TGTGCCAGCAGCTTAGTGGTGGGAGGCGAGGATACGCAGTATTTT
TRBJ1-6,TRBD1,TRBV11-1,NA,CASSSTGDGSPLHF,TGTGCCAGCAGCTCGACAGGGGATGGTTCACCCCTCCACTTT
TRBJ2-2,NA,TRBV15,NA,CATSREGGHGELFF,TGTGCCACCAGCAGAGAGGGAGGACACGGGGAGCTGTTTTTT
TRBJ2-7,NA,TRBV6-6,NA,CASRLEGDSYEQYF,TGTGCCAGCAGACTCGAGGGGGACTCCTACGAGCAGTACTTC
TRBJ2-7,TRBD1,TRBV4-1,once,CASRRGGISSYEQYF,TGCGCCAGCAGGCGAGGGGGCATATCATCCTACGAGCAGTACTTC
TRBJ2-7,TRBD2,TRBV5-1,once,CASTPGLAGVEQYF,TGCGCCAGCACCCCGGGACTAGCGGGAGTCGAGCAGTACTTC
TRBJ1-1,NA,TRBV29-1,NA,CSVVKGDWNTEAFF,TGCAGCGTTGTTAAGGGGGACTGGAACACTGAAGCTTTCTTT
TRBJ1-4,NA,TRBV29-1,NA,CSVEGAGAGATNEKLFF,TGCAGCGTTGAAGGAGCCGGGGCGGGCGCAACTAATGAAAAACTGTTTTTT
TRBJ2-3,TRBD2,TRBV6-4,NA,CASSDLAGGSTDTQYF,TGTGCCAGCAGTGACTTAGCGGGAGGGAGCACAGATACGCAGTATTTT
TRBJ2-7,TRBD1,TRBV9,NA,CASSVGQGEQYF,TGTGCCAGCAGCGTGGGACAGGGGGAGCAGTACTTC
TRBJ2-2,NA,TRBV7-3,few,CASSLGQANTGELFF,TGTGCCAGCAGCTTGGGCCAAGCGAACACCGGGGAGCTGTTTTTT
TRBJ1-2,TRBD1,TRBV15,once,CATRRKGTGASYYGYTF,TGTGCCACCAGGAGAAAGGGGACAGGGGCCTCTTACTATGGCTACACCTTC
TRBJ2-7,NA,TRBV7-2,NA,CASSLAQQYEQYF,TGTGCCAGCAGCTTAGCACAGCAGTACGAGCAGTACTTC
TRBJ2-1,TRBD2,TRBV7-6,NA,CASSLGLANEQFF,TGTGCCAGCAGCTTAGGACTAGCGAATGAGCAGTTCTTC
TRBJ2-1,NA,TRBV5-4,NA,CASSGGTSYAEQFF,TGTGCCAGCAGCGGCGGGACCTCATATGCTGAGCAGTTCTTC